The T cell receptor beta chain under discussion was sequenced for a study of lung T cells in sarcoidosis with Löfgren's syndrome. At the level of the study: Bronchoalveolar lavage fluid in sarcoidosis accumulates CD4+ T cells. Repertoire analyses centered on Löfgren's syndrome patients. Findings of the study overall: In alpha-beta pairs, TRAV12-1 favored TRBV2, and their CDR3s were homologous. Multiple Löfgren's syndrome patients reportedly shared TRAV12-1 and TRBV2 CDR3 motifs, suggesting public CD4+ TCRs.

TCRdb called the reads again in MiXCR, with one record for every CDR3 protein. The table includes fewer than 80,000 distinct CDR3 sequences, about 20% detected once. The CDR3 is 17 amino acids. CDR1 is MDHEN, CDR2 SYDVKM, per germline. Between the trimmed V and J ends, which lost 3 bases and 6 bases, there was a span of 23 bases. A note on this clonotype: Its specificity is unknown.

The chain recombines TRBV28 with TRBJ1-2; D is unresolved. The sequence derives from a human donor with sarcoidosis (Löfgren's syndrome or another form), or a control subject (not recorded which). Input material: CD4+ T cells from PBMCs. The DNA of the CDR3 is TGTGCCAGCAGTTTGGTAGATCCGGAACAAGCCTTGGATGGCTACACCTTC. Protein: CASSLVDPEQALDGYTF.